The T cell receptor beta chain described here comes from a study of cytomegalovirus exposure and HLA in healthy donors (TCRdb year 2017). Study-wide context: An earlier analysis of some 600 of the donors reported about 280 Gb of sequence data and 95 million to 130 million unique TCR beta sequences obtained from around 170 million T cells. Of the 300 to 450 genotyped donors, around 81% fell in the genetic ancestry cluster associated with self-reported Caucasian donors. To predict cytomegalovirus infection status, the study combined high-throughput TCR immunosequencing, statistical association of individual TCRs with disease status, and machine learning. Among about 360 genotyped donors of the cohort, an average of about 240,000 unique TCR beta nucleotide sequences were sequenced per donor, around 18% of them non-productive. In addition to the first cohort of 666 subjects, a separate validation cohort of 120 different subjects was used. An earlier analysis of approximately 500 of the donors applied high-throughput TCR beta sequencing to assess whether each TCR beta V gene segment acted as functional or pseudogenic. Roughly 5 DR-DQ haplotypes were treated as single units for association and clustering because of strong linkage in the cohort. Genome-wide SNP genotypes for about 65% of the 666 donors were used in a later genetic analysis, which treated that subset as a discovery cohort. The study aimed to test whether cataloging public T cell receptors could reveal signatures of past pathogen exposure. Donor age, sex, ethnicity and CMV serostatus were compiled together with the repertoire data. An early release that covered roughly 600 HLA-typed donors contained around 300 gigabases of sequencing data and some 87 million unique TCR sequences. A later analysis re-examined previously published TCR beta repertoires from about 670 donors and added high-resolution HLA genotyping to investigate patterns of TCR occurrence. All discovery cohort repertoires had been generated on a single sequencing platform. Both class I and class II loci were covered by HLA typing, at four-digit resolution. The number of donors typed differed by locus, with roughly 620-630 for A, B, C, DRB1 and DQB1, around 500 for DQA1, over 600 for DPA1, and around 430 for DPB1. Rather than using new phenotypic data, the later analysis identified candidate immune exposures from TCR beta sequences and from how often those sequences occurred across donors. The study profiled the T cell repertoires of approximately 700 subjects by immunosequencing and related them to cytomegalovirus serostatus.

About this clone itself: Its antigen is not yet known. Nothing much larger sits one base from this clone, and base qualities are not available.

CDR1 and CDR2 (SGHRS, YFSETQ) derive from the germline V gene. The cysteine opens and the phenylalanine closes a CDR3 of 16 amino acids. Only CDR3 DNA is held: 48 bases, read in frame from base 1. Between the V and J ends, shortened by 0 bases and 0 bases respectively, the junction contains 13 bases. Library preparation employed the immunoSEQ multiplex PCR assay. For the multiplex PCR, a mixture combining 60 forward primers for TCR Vbeta segments and 13 reverse primers for TCR Jbeta segments was used. The CDR3 region of rearranged TCR beta genes was amplified from genomic DNA by a multiplex PCR assay. Amplified TCR beta libraries were sequenced as 87-base-pair reads on the Illumina HiSeq System. Per the original workflow: Across the roughly 600 repertoires, a later analysis counted some 81 million unique TCR beta chains, roughly 11 million of which were shared by at least two donors. A nearest-neighbor algorithm error-corrected the raw reads and collapsed the reads into unique sequences, merging closely related sequences to remove PCR and sequencing errors. CDR3 sequences were aligned to IMGT reference sequences to assign V, D and J gene segments. For a sequence to be retained, at least a six-nucleotide match to both a V gene segment and a J gene segment was required. Rearrangements were called productive when the CDR3 lacked stop codons and stayed in frame with V and J; all others were non-productive. Following IMGT convention, CDR3 was defined as the stretch from the second conserved V-encoded cysteine to the conserved J-encoded phenylalanine. Sequences without an unambiguous match to a single V gene segment were excluded from the earlier analysis of about 640 of the donors. An earlier analysis of fewer than 750 of the donors classified V segments as functional when productive rearrangements were above 56.7% and as segregating when the standard deviation between donors was above 5%. To diagnose cytomegalovirus status from the catalog of TCR beta chain sequences, a statistical classification framework was built. V and J gene assignment, in a later analysis, came from comparing TCR nucleotide sequences with IMGT/GENE-DB human TR gene sequences. The TCRdist pipeline was used in a later analysis to assign CDR3 sequences and most-parsimonious VDJ recombination scenarios. In a later analysis, each TCR beta chain was defined by its CDR3 amino acid sequence together with its V-gene family, and reads lacking a unique V-gene family were excluded. As a way to deal with suspected cross-contamination and a sequencing artifact, a later analysis dropped more than 500 nucleotide sequences that were highly shared and had low generation probability. For each public chain, a later analysis derived a clonal expansion index from normalized ranks of inferred template counts within each repertoire. In a later analysis, generation probabilities were computed with a VDJ recombination model fitted to out-of-frame rearrangements, and the resulting probabilities were checked against IGoR. A later analysis scored TCR-TCR, TCR-HLA and TCR-CMV co-occurrence with hypergeometric tests, applying a repertoire-size bias correction to TCR pairs. In a later analysis, false discovery rates were estimated by permuting HLA or CMV assignments 20 times. In a later analysis, co-occurring TCRs were grouped using DBSCAN, and TCRdist sequence similarity was added for clustering within HLA-allele-positive subsets. Repertoires with fewer than 30,000 or more than 120,000 public chains, plus five repertoires with anomalous nucleotide sharing, were excluded from co-occurrence clustering. TCRdb retrieved this table from immuneACCESS and kept in-frame rearrangements only. Not all clones are present; in checked studies, unresolved V genes account for under half, and no reason is known for the remainder. V and J calls and clone size are copied from that table; D and trimming were computed from the DNA. This sample holds 110,000 to 150,000 clones; roughly 70% were observed only once. The biggest ten clones account for around 7% of the sample.

The cohort consisted of some 670 healthy bone marrow donors. At the time of sampling, every cohort member was nominally healthy, though immune exposures that went unrecorded were likely present. The donor was CMV seronegative and was included in the group of 352 seronegative cohort members. Each donor provided a peripheral blood sample, and peripheral blood mononuclear cells were used for TCR beta sequencing. The Qiagen DNeasy Blood Extraction Kit was used to extract genomic DNA from the blood cell samples. Broader findings and caveats from the paper: A further reported finding was that TCR beta sequences accurately predicted the HLA-A and HLA-B alleles for most subjects in the first cohort. According to a later analysis, parvovirus B19, influenza, CMV and Epstein-Barr virus appeared linked to several top co-occurrence clusters. Across donors, most TCR sequences were observed very rarely, whereas some public TCRs were present in many individuals. Compared with the roughly 700-donor mean, donors in an Asian-associated ancestry cluster had fewer N-insertions in productive TCRs, according to a later genetic analysis. In vitro tests confirmed that a few of the cytomegalovirus-associated TCR beta chains recognize cytomegalovirus antigens. In a later analysis, most CMV-associated TCR beta chains were found to appear HLA-restricted, with HLA associations seemingly driven largely by CMV exposure. Because the 87-base-pair reads could not distinguish some IMGT-functional V segments, including TRBV6-2 and TRBV6-3, those segments were excluded. Linkage disequilibrium might explain the correlated functional status among segregating V segments, but an unknown experimental factor could not be excluded. The study listed 150 to 200 TCR beta chains as associated with cytomegalovirus. Because HLA typing was unavailable for some donors at each locus, only the typed subset was used in association tests. In an earlier analysis of under 600 of the donors, most TCR beta V segments were observed in productive rearrangements about 87% or about 30% of the time, broadly matching IMGT annotations. About 17 rarely observed V segments, including chromosome 9 orphons, were excluded from the earlier analysis of just under 600 of the donors because counts were too low. The authors suggested that the approach could potentially be extended to other disease states and immunological phenotypes. Roughly uniform sequencing depth across donors was assumed in presence/absence analyses, although this assumption may not hold. Only TCR beta chains were sequenced in this cohort, and the absence of alpha or paired-chain data limited detectable features. The classifier was reported to diagnose cytomegalovirus status with high specificity and sensitivity in both the original cohort and the validation cohort. When HLA alleles, especially DR and DQ, strongly co-occurred, attributing TCR associations to individual alleles was difficult. In a later genetic analysis, a missense DCLRE1C variant was associated with V-gene and J-gene trimming of TCR beta chains, and the association was replicated in an independent cohort. In a later analysis, HLA-associated TCR beta chains were found to be more clonally expanded and to have lower generation probabilities than equally common non-associated chains. CMV serostatus was the only immune exposure information available for the cohort. A later analysis associated roughly 17,000 TCR beta sequences with specific HLA alleles at a false discovery rate of 0.05. A later analysis found that TCR association rates varied across HLA loci, with DRB1 alleles showing the most associated TCRs and HLA-C alleles the fewest. A cluster of highly shared sequence variants was judged likely to represent a technical artifact of the sequencing pipeline.

The sample taken for sequencing was PBMCs. The V and J segments used are TRBV5-1 and TRBJ2-7; TRBD2 is possibly the D segment (6 matching bases). The source of this sequence is a man under 40 in good health and CMV-seronegative. The CDR3 protein sequence reads: CASSLDPGVSSYEQYF. The DNA reads TGCGCCAGCAGCTTGGATCCGGGAGTCAGCTCCTACGAGCAGTACTTC.